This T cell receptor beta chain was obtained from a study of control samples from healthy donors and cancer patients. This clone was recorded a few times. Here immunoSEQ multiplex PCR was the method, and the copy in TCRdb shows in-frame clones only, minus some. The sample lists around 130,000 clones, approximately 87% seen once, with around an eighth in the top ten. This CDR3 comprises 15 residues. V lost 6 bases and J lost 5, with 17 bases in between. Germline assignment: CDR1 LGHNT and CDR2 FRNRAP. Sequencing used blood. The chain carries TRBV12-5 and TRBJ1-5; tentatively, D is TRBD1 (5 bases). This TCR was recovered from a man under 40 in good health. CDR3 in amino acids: CASGPFGGFDQPQHF. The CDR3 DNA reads TGTGCTAGTGGCCCCTTCGGGGGTTTTGATCAGCCCCAGCATTTT.